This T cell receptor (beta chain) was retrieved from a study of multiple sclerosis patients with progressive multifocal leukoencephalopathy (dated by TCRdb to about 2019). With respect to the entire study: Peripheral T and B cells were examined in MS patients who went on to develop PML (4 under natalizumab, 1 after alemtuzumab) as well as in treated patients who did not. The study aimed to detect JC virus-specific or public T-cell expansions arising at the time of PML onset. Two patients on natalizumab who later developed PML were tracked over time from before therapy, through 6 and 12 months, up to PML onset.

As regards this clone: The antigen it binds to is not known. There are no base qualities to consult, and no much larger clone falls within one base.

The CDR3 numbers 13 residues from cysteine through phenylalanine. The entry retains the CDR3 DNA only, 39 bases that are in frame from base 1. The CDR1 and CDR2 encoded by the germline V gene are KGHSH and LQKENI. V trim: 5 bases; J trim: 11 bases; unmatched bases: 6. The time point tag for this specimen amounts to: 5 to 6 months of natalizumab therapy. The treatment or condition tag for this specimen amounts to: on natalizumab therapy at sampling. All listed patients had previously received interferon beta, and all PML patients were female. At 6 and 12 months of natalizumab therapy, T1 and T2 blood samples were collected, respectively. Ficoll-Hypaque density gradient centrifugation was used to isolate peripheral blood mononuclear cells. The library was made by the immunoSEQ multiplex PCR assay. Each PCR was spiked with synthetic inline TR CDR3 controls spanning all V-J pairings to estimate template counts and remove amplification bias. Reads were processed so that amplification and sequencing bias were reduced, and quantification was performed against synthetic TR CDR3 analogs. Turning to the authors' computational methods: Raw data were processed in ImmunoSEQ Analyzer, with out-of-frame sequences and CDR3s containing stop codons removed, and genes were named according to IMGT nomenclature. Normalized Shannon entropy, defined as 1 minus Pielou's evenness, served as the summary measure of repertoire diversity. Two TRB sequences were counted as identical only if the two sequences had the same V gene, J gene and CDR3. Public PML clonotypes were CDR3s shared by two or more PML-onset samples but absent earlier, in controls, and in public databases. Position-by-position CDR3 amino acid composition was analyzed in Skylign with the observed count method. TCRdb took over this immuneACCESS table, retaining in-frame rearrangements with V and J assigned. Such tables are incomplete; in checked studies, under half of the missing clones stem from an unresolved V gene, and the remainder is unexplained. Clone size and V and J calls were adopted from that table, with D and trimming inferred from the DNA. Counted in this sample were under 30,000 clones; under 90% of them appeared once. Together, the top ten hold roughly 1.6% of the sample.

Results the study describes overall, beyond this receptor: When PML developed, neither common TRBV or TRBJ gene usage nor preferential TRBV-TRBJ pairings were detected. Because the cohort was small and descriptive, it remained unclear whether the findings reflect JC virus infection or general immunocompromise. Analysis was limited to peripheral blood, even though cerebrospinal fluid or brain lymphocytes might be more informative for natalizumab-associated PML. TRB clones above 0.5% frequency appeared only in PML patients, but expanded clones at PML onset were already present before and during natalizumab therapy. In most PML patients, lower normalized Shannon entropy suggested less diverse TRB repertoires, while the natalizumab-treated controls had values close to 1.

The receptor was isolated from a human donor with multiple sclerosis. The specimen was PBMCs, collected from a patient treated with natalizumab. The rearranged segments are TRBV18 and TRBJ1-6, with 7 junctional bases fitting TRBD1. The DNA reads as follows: TGTGCCAGCTCAGGCACAGGGGATCCACCCCTCCACTTT. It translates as CASSGTGDPPLHF.